Shown below are 2 T cell receptor beta chains from a single sample sequenced in a study of CD8 T cells in ankylosing spondylitis. Study-level findings and limits: Within ankylosing spondylitis blood, a TCR beta motif made up of under 10 highly homologous variants appeared to be characteristic.

The antigens of these receptors remain unknown. TCRdb reprocessed the 5' RACE reads with MiXCR, giving one entry per CDR3 protein. The table has roughly 490,000 distinct CDR3 sequences, approximately 5.3% seen once; the top ten hold 3% to 4%. Sequencing input: blood, either unsorted or a sorted T cell fraction (not recorded which). Receptors originate from a male donor with ankylosing spondylitis.

This clonotype was seen only a few times. The chain uses TRBV6-5 and TRBJ1-2; D uncertain. The V end lost 6 bases, the J end lost 3 bases, and 8 bases lay between the germline ends. CDR1 is MNHEY and CDR2 is SVGAGI in the germline V gene. This CDR3 comprises 12 residues. The CDR3 spells CASSQFDYGYTF. The CDR3 DNA follows: TGTGCCAGCAGCCAGTTCGACTATGGCTACACCTTC.

At least ten counts were recorded for this clonotype. The V call is TRBV27, the J call TRBJ2-2; 9 nucleotides agree with TRBD1. The germline gives CDR1 MNHEY, CDR2 SMNVEV (reference sequence). The CDR3 length is 17 residues. Germline trimming cut 6 bases from V and 6 bases from J; bases unmatched to any gene: 14. The CDR3 region is CASSPSAGTGRSGELFF. Written as DNA, the CDR3 is TGTGCCAGCAGCCCCTCCGCCGGGACAGGGAGATCCGGGGAGCTGTTTTTT.